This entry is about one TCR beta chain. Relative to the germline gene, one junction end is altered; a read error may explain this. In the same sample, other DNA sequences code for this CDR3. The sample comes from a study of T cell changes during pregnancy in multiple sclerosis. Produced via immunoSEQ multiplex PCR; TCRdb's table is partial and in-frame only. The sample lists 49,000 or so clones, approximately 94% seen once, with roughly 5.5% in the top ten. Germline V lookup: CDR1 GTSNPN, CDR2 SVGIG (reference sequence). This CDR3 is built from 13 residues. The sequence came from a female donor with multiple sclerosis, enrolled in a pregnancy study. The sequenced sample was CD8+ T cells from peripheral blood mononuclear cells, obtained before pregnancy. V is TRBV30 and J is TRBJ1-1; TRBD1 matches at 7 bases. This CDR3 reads CAWSVTGDTEAFF. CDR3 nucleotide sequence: TGTGCCTGGAGTGTAACAGGGGACACTGAGGCTTTCTTT.